The rows below give T cell receptor beta chains drawn from one sample of a study of blood T cell repertoires in COVID-19. The data were produced by immunoSEQ multiplex PCR, yet TCRdb's version contains in-frame clones alone and is incomplete. This sample yields 260,000 or so clones, of which 88% are seen a single time; 1% to 1.5% belongs to the top ten. Sequences were obtained from PBMCs or T cells enriched from blood (not recorded which). All receptors derive from a middle-aged woman with acute COVID-19. Both conserved end residues are part of each CDR3. The D gene is left open where the match is weak. Some rows have no size entry. The others give once, few or many, or a class for an expanded clone.

j_gene: TRBJ1-1; abundance: NA; v_gene: TRBV9; d_gene: TRBD1; CDR3aa: CASSVKGQGVAEAFF; CDR3nt: TGTGCCAGCAGCGTAAAGGGACAGGGGGTAGCTGAAGCTTTCTTT
j_gene: TRBJ1-1; abundance: once; v_gene: TRBV12-3/TRBV12-4; d_gene: NA; CDR3aa: CASSTGLTEAFF; CDR3nt: TGTGCCAGCAGTACAGGTCTCACTGAAGCTTTCTTT
j_gene: TRBJ2-7; abundance: few; v_gene: TRBV7-9; d_gene: TRBD2; CDR3aa: CASSLGTSGTYEQYF; CDR3nt: TGTGCCAGCAGCCTGGGGACTAGCGGGACCTACGAGCAGTACTTC
j_gene: TRBJ2-6; abundance: NA; v_gene: TRBV2; d_gene: TRBD2; CDR3aa: CADGGAASGANVLTF; CDR3nt: TGTGCCGACGGGGGGGCCGCCTCTGGGGCCAACGTCCTGACTTTC
j_gene: TRBJ2-5; abundance: NA; v_gene: TRBV6-1; d_gene: NA; CDR3aa: CASSEPIQETQYF; CDR3nt: TGTGCCAGCAGTGAACCCATCCAAGAGACCCAGTACTTC
j_gene: TRBJ1-1; abundance: NA; v_gene: TRBV7-2; d_gene: TRBD1; CDR3aa: CASIWDREGANTEAFF; CDR3nt: TGTGCCAGCATCTGGGACAGGGAGGGAGCGAACACTGAAGCTTTCTTT
j_gene: TRBJ2-1; abundance: few; v_gene: TRBV11-2; d_gene: NA; CDR3aa: CASSSIVRNEQFF; CDR3nt: TGTGCCAGCAGCTCGATAGTCCGCAATGAGCAGTTCTTC
j_gene: TRBJ1-5; abundance: NA; v_gene: TRBV15; d_gene: NA; CDR3aa: CATNEDISNQPQHF; CDR3nt: TGTGCCACGAACGAGGACATTAGCAATCAGCCCCAGCATTTT
j_gene: TRBJ1-2; abundance: few; v_gene: TRBV11-2; d_gene: NA; CDR3aa: CASSSEHIGYTF; CDR3nt: TGTGCCAGCAGCTCAGAACACATCGGCTACACCTTC
j_gene: TRBJ1-6; abundance: NA; v_gene: TRBV9; d_gene: NA; CDR3aa: CASSHSGGGQNNSPLHF; CDR3nt: TGTGCCAGCAGTCATTCCGGGGGAGGGCAGAATAATTCACCCCTCCACTTT
j_gene: TRBJ1-1; abundance: NA; v_gene: TRBV5-1; d_gene: TRBD1; CDR3aa: CASSGTGMNTEAFF; CDR3nt: TGCGCCAGCAGCGGGACAGGAATGAACACTGAAGCTTTCTTT
j_gene: TRBJ2-1; abundance: NA; v_gene: TRBV19; d_gene: TRBD2; CDR3aa: CASSILGLAGGNNEQFF; CDR3nt: TGTGCCAGTAGTATTTTGGGACTAGCGGGAGGCAACAATGAGCAGTTCTTC
j_gene: TRBJ2-5; abundance: NA; v_gene: TRBV7-2; d_gene: NA; CDR3aa: CASSLSGVEETQYF; CDR3nt: TGTGCCAGCAGCTTATCAGGGGTTGAAGAGACCCAGTACTTC
j_gene: TRBJ1-4; abundance: NA; v_gene: TRBV27; d_gene: TRBD1; CDR3aa: CASSERGRGEKLFF; CDR3nt: TGTGCCAGCAGTGAAAGGGGGCGCGGGGAAAAACTGTTTTTT
j_gene: TRBJ2-1; abundance: NA; v_gene: TRBV19; d_gene: TRBD2; CDR3aa: CASSHQGTSGPYNEQFF; CDR3nt: TGTGCCAGTAGTCACCAGGGGACTAGCGGGCCATACAATGAGCAGTTCTTC